These T cell receptor beta chains were read from a single sample in a study of identical twins' blood T cells. TCRdb processed the 5' RACE reads anew with MiXCR; each CDR3 protein has one entry. Of 350,000 to 400,000 distinct CDR3 sequences listed, under 30% are singletons. The sample was PBMCs. These receptors were taken from a woman between 18 and 55 years old in good health. Each CDR3 is given with its conserved first and last residue. D genes are given only for firm matches. A clone size is listed for some rows: how often the clone was seen (once, few, many), or a class if it is expanded.

j_call,v_call,clone_size,d_call,cdr3_aa,cdr3_nt
TRBJ2-1,TRBV6-5,once,.,CASSTSAATEQFF,TGTGCCAGCAGCACATCGGCCGCGACTGAGCAGTTCTTC
TRBJ1-6,TRBV5-5,.,.,CASSLAGGLSNSPLHF,TGTGCCAGCAGCTTGGCCGGGGGGCTATCTAATTCACCCCTCCACTTT
TRBJ2-1,TRBV6-2/TRBV6-3,.,.,CASSYSKTGRGVEQFF,TGTGCCAGCAGTTACTCGAAAACCGGACGTGGCGTTGAGCAGTTCTTC
TRBJ2-1,TRBV6-2/TRBV6-3,.,.,CASSLVTPLNEQFF,TGTGCCAGCAGTCTCGTAACACCACTAAATGAGCAGTTCTTC
TRBJ1-1,TRBV7-9,.,.,CASTMELEAFF,TGTGCCAGCACCATGGAGCTTGAAGCTTTCTTT
TRBJ2-4,TRBV18,.,.,CASSPPGVNIQYF,TGTGCCAGCTCACCACCGGGAGTGAACATTCAGTACTTC
TRBJ1-2,TRBV30,.,TRBD1,CAWTGQALNYGYTF,TGTGCCTGGACCGGACAGGCCCTTAACTATGGCTACACCTTC
TRBJ2-7,TRBV2,.,.,CASLGGGPDGQYF,TGTGCCAGCTTAGGGGGAGGGCCCGATGGGCAGTACTTC
TRBJ1-5,TRBV7-2,few,.,CASTLSGTLNQPQHF,TGTGCCAGCACCCTATCCGGGACCCTCAATCAGCCCCAGCATTTT
TRBJ2-7,TRBV7-8,few,.,CASSLGVRSEQYF,TGTGCCAGCAGCTTAGGGGTGCGGAGCGAGCAGTACTTC
TRBJ1-2,TRBV11-2,few,TRBD1,CASRNSGGFNYGYTF,TGTGCCAGCAGGAACTCAGGGGGCTTTAACTATGGCTACACCTTC
TRBJ2-3,TRBV29-1,.,TRBD2,CSVYLAGGRDTQYF,TGCAGCGTTTATCTGGCGGGGGGTAGAGATACGCAGTATTTT
TRBJ2-7,TRBV6-6,.,.,CASRGGQRSSYEQYF,TGTGCCAGCAGGGGTGGACAGCGCTCGTCCTACGAGCAGTACTTC
TRBJ1-1,TRBV19,few,.,CASSRAGLTEAFF,TGTGCCAGTAGTCGGGCAGGCCTCACTGAAGCTTTCTTT
TRBJ1-1,TRBV4-1,.,TRBD1,CASSQGAGGGWNTEAFF,TGCGCCAGCAGCCAAGGAGCAGGGGGCGGCTGGAACACTGAAGCTTTCTTT
TRBJ1-1,TRBV29-1,.,TRBD1,CSVTGQGWTEAFF,TGCAGCGTCACCGGACAGGGGTGGACTGAAGCTTTCTTT
TRBJ2-3,TRBV12-3/TRBV12-4,.,TRBD2,CASSRWTSGVRYTQYF,TGTGCCAGCAGTCGGTGGACTAGCGGGGTTCGTTATACGCAGTATTTT
TRBJ2-3,TRBV20-1,.,TRBD2,CSAARTSGPDTQYF,TGCAGTGCAGCCAGGACTAGCGGACCAGATACGCAGTATTTT
TRBJ1-1,TRBV3-1,.,TRBD1,CASSRDRSTEAFF,TGTGCCAGCTCCCGGGACAGGTCCACTGAAGCTTTCTTT
TRBJ2-7,TRBV12-3/TRBV12-4,.,TRBD2,CASSSGSTAYEQYF,TGTGCCAGCAGCAGCGGGAGTACGGCCTACGAGCAGTACTTC